This entry concerns a single TCR beta chain. The antigen is not known. This sample was taken from a study of CD8 T cells in ankylosing spondylitis. Study conclusions and caveats: There was reportedly significant enrichment of clones that were disease-linked in matched ankylosing spondylitis synovial fluid. For ankylosing spondylitis blood, a TCR beta motif of seven to nine highly homologous variants appeared characteristic.

Quantitative 5'-RACE with molecular barcodes produced the TCR beta libraries. TCRdb used MiXCR to reprocess the 5' RACE reads, holding one entry per CDR3 protein. The repertoire consists of about 440,000 distinct CDR3 sequences, with more than 15% occurring once and the leading ten covering 1%. The germline CDR1 and CDR2 sequences are MNHNS and SASEGT. This CDR3 contains 17 residues. V dropped 4 bases and J dropped 5; count of bases not matched to a gene: 10. This receptor was obtained from a male donor with ankylosing spondylitis. The sequencing input was blood, either unsorted or a sorted T cell fraction (not recorded which). The J gene is TRBJ1-6, the V gene TRBV6-1; TRBD1 agrees at 8 bases. CDR3 protein: CASSVTQGAGDNSPLHF. CDR3 DNA sequence: TGTGCCAGCAGTGTTACGCAGGGGGCTGGGGATAATTCACCCCTCCACTTT.